The 21 T cell receptor beta chains presented below share a single source sample, sequenced in a study of OX40 agonist ivuxolimab in advanced cancers. Library generation was performed with the immunoSEQ multiplex PCR assay. In TCRdb, the immuneACCESS table is reduced to in-frame sequences with V and J assigned. These tables do not hold every clone; where another copy was compared, an unresolved V gene accounts for under half, and the others remain unexplained. In all, the sample holds roughly 110,000 clones, and 90% of those were seen once. Together, the top ten hold approximately 0.52% of the sample. The sample consisted of CD4+ or CD8+ T cells sorted from blood, taken in a trial of the OX40 agonist ivuxolimab. All receptors derive from an adult with an advanced solid tumor such as melanoma, head and neck, liver or kidney cancer.

This sequence joins TRBV5-4 and TRBJ2-5, with 9 bases fitting TRBD2. The CDR3 is 15 residues long. Trimming at V came to 1 base and at J to 2 bases, leaving 3 bases not matched to a gene. Germline V gene sequence: CDR1 SGHNT, CDR2 YYREEE (reference sequence). This chain's CDR3 is CASSLSLAGQETQYF. The DNA for the CDR3 is TGTGCCAGCAGCTTGTCCCTAGCGGGGCAAGAGACCCAGTACTTC.

This clone appeared a single time. The V and J genes are TRBV5-6 and TRBJ2-7, with TRBD1 matching over 7 bases. The germline gives CDR1 SGHDT, CDR2 YYEEEE. V lost 0 bases, J lost 2 bases, and 2 bases stayed unmatched. The CDR3 contains 14 residues. CDR3 in amino acids: CASSLGQGPYEQYF. For the CDR3, the DNA is TGTGCCAGCAGCTTGGGACAGGGCCCCTACGAGCAGTACTTC.

The V gene is TRBV7-9, the J gene TRBJ2-3; D not certain. This CDR3 is 15 amino acids long. Between the trimmed V and J ends, which lost 6 bases and 2 bases, there was a span of 15 bases. Germline V CDR1 and CDR2: SEHNR, FQNEAQ (reference sequence). The CDR3 sequence: CASRWTASPTDTQYF. For the CDR3, the DNA is TGTGCCAGCAGATGGACCGCCAGCCCCACAGATACGCAGTATTTT.

CDR3 protein: CASSPTGMNTEAFF. The CDR3 DNA sequence: TGTGCCAGCAGCCCGACAGGGATGAACACTGAAGCTTTCTTT. The chain employs TRBV7-2 and TRBJ1-1; 7 nucleotides align to TRBD1. There are 14 residues in the CDR3. Germline trimming cut 5 bases from V and 0 bases from J; bases unmatched to any gene: 3. The germline V gene has CDR1 SGHTA and CDR2 FQGNSA.

The chain recombines TRBV28 with TRBJ1-2; D is uncertain. Germline loops: CDR1 MDHEN, CDR2 SYDVKM. Trimming removed 4 bases from V and 7 bases from J, with 7 bases in between. This CDR3 spans 11 amino acids. The CDR3 DNA follows: TGTGCCAGCAGTTCCTTCTCTGGCTACACCTTC. The encoded protein is CASSSFSGYTF.

This sequence joins TRBV11-2 and TRBJ2-1; D gene uncertain. Looked up from germline, CDR1 is SGHAT and CDR2 is FQNNGV. Trimming removed 3 bases at V and 6 bases at J, with 12 bases between. This CDR3 is built from 14 residues. The CDR3 DNA reads as TGTGCCAGCAGCTTTCACCAAGCGCCCAATGAGCAGTTCTTC. It codes for CASSFHQAPNEQFF.

V gene TRBV20-1 combines with J gene TRBJ1-1; D unclear. The germline V gene encodes CDR1 DFQATT and CDR2 SNEGSKA (reference sequence). The CDR3 has 11 residues. With 3 bases removed from V and 6 bases from J, the gap between germline ends came to 8 bases. CDR3 nucleotide sequence: TGCAGTGCTAGGCAGATTCCTGAAGCTTTCTTT. Translated, it gives CSARQIPEAFF.

This clone was recorded once. The chain couples TRBV2 to TRBJ1-4; tentative D call: TRBD1 (5 bases). V lost 7 bases, J lost 7 bases, and 13 bases lay in between. Germline CDR1 is SNHLY and CDR2 is FYNNEI. This CDR3 region has 13 residues. The CDR3 region is CASNWGISEKLFF. The CDR3, as DNA: TGTGCCAGCAATTGGGGGATTAGTGAAAAACTGTTTTTT.

J is TRBJ1-2 and V is TRBV7-8; D may be TRBD1 (5 bases). V was shortened by 5 bases and J by 2 bases, with 21 bases between the two germline ends. The CDR3 totals 17 residues. CDR1 SGHVS and CDR2 FQNEAQ come from the germline V gene. The CDR3 is CASSHPGAGQVNYGYTF. CDR3 DNA sequence: TGTGCCAGCAGCCACCCCGGGGCAGGACAAGTGAACTATGGCTACACCTTC.

The chain employs TRBV7-9 and TRBJ2-7; no firm D call. This CDR3 comprises 13 residues. V was trimmed by 4 bases and J by 3 bases, leaving 10 bases between them. Germline assignment: CDR1 SEHNR and CDR2 FQNEAQ (reference sequence). CDR3 sequence: CASSSGRYYEQYF. Written as DNA, the CDR3 is TGTGCCAGCAGCTCGGGCCGCTACTACGAGCAGTACTTC.

CDR3 protein: CASSPRGRQPEDEQYF. The CDR3 coding sequence is TGTGCCAGCAGTCCGAGGGGGCGCCAGCCCGAGGACGAGCAGTACTTC. The chain has TRBV27 and TRBJ2-7; 7 nucleotides line up with TRBD1. The CDR3 has 16 residues. J was trimmed by 5 bases and V by 5 bases; bases with no gene match: 15. Per germline, CDR1 MNHEY and CDR2 SMNVEV (reference sequence).

This chain joins TRBV28 and TRBJ2-6, with 8 bases aligning to TRBD2. The CDR3 contains 17 residues. With V trimmed by 0 bases and J by 1 base, 2 bases remained unmatched. Germline CDR1 and CDR2: MDHEN and SYDVKM. CDR3 coding DNA: TGTGCCAGCAGTTTATGGCGGGGGGAATCTGGGGCCAACGTCCTGACTTTC. Translated, it gives CASSLWRGESGANVLTF.

This chain connects TRBV5-6 to TRBJ1-4, with TRBD1 matching over 7 bases. The CDR3 runs 18 residues. Germline V CDR1 and CDR2: SGHDT, YYEEEE. The ends lost 2 bases at V and 6 bases at J; junction bases unmatched: 16. The CDR3 reads CASSFSTFYDRVDEKLFF. The CDR3, as DNA: TGTGCCAGCAGCTTTAGTACCTTTTACGACAGGGTCGATGAAAAACTGTTTTTT.

A single count supports this clone. The chain is built from TRBV18 and TRBJ1-2, with 7 nucleotides matching TRBD1. The CDR3 contains 14 residues. Germline V gives CDR1 KGHSH, CDR2 LQKENI. Trimming removed 3 bases from V and 4 bases from J; junction bases left unmatched: 5. Written as DNA, the CDR3 is TGTGCCAGCTCACCGCCGGGACAGACCTATGGCTACACCTTC. Its protein product is CASSPPGQTYGYTF.

The CDR3 region has the DNA TGCGCCAGCAGCCGGACAGTTTCTGGAAACACCATATATTTT. This codes for CASSRTVSGNTIYF. This chain uses TRBV5-1 with TRBJ1-3, with a tentative D call TRBD1 (6 bases). Germline values: CDR1 SGHRS, CDR2 YFSETQ. Trimming removed 4 bases at V and 1 base at J, with 9 bases between. CDR3 size: 14 residues.

This chain uses TRBV6-1 with TRBJ2-5; D may match TRBD1 or TRBD2 (7 bases each). Germline values: CDR1 MNHNS, CDR2 SASEGT. The CDR3 has 13 residues. Trimming removed 3 bases at V and 4 bases at J, with 9 bases between. The CDR3 region is CASSDRGGETQYF. As DNA, the CDR3 is TGTGCCAGCAGTGACAGGGGGGGAGAGACCCAGTACTTC.

The chain has TRBV28 and TRBJ1-1; no firm D call. With 5 bases removed from V and 2 bases from J, the gap between germline ends came to 21 bases. The CDR3 is 17 amino acids. From germline, CDR1 is MDHEN and CDR2 SYDVKM. CDR3 DNA: TGTGCCAGCAGTCCCGCCCATTCTAGAGGGTTTAACACTGAAGCTTTCTTT. It encodes CASSPAHSRGFNTEAFF.

V usage is TRBV11-2 and J usage is TRBJ2-7; D unresolved. CDR1 SGHAT and CDR2 FQNNGV come from the germline V gene. The ends were cut back, 3 bases at V and 3 bases at J, with 9 bases in the middle. The length of the CDR3 is 13 residues. In nucleotides, the CDR3 is TGTGCCAGCAGCTTCACCGACGACTACGAGCAGTACTTC. Translating gives CASSFTDDYEQYF.

V and J are TRBV18 and TRBJ2-7, with D unclear. CDR3 size: 14 residues. Looked up from germline, CDR1 is KGHSH and CDR2 is LQKENI. Trimming shortened V by 3 bases and J by 6 bases, and 15 bases separated the two germline ends. CDR3: CASSPEAVGFEQYF. CDR3 coding DNA: TGTGCCAGCTCACCTGAGGCCGTTGGGTTCGAGCAGTACTTC.

The CDR3 DNA reads TGTGCCTGGATCGGCTCAAGGGGGACTGAAGCTTTCTTT. It translates to CAWIGSRGTEAFF. The chain links TRBV30 to TRBJ1-1; maybe TRBD1 (6 bases). CDR3 size: 13 residues. In germline, CDR1 is GTSNPN, CDR2 SVGIG (reference sequence). The V end lost 4 bases, the J end lost 5 bases, and 14 bases lay between the germline ends.

The chain has TRBV28 and TRBJ2-2, with TRBD1 identical over 7 bases. Per the germline V gene, CDR1 is MDHEN and CDR2 is SYDVKM. This CDR3 region has 17 residues. Trimming cost V 6 bases and J 5 bases; bases outside gene matches: 15. This CDR3 reads CASRGNRGTRRTGELFF. The DNA for the CDR3 is TGTGCCAGCAGGGGAAACAGGGGTACGAGAAGGACCGGGGAGCTGTTTTTT.